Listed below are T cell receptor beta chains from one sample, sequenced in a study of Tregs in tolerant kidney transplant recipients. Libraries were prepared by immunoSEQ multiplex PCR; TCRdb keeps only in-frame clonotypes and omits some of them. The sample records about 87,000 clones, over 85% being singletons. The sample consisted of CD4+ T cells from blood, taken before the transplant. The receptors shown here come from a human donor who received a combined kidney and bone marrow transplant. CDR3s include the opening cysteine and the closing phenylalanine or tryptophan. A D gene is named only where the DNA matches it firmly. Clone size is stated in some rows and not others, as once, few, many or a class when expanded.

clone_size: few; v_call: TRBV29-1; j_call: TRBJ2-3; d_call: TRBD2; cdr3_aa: CSVTTSGRGGGTDTQYF; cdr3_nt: TGCAGCGTGACCACTAGCGGGAGAGGGGGAGGCACAGATACGCAGTATTTT
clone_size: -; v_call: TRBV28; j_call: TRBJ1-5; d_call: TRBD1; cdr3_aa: CASSYDRGKPQHF; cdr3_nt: TGTGCCAGCAGTTATGACAGGGGAAAGCCCCAGCATTTT
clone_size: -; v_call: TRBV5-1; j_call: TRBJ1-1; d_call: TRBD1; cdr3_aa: CASSIQGLMNTEAFF; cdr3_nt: TGCGCCAGCAGCATACAGGGGTTGATGAACACTGAAGCTTTCTTT
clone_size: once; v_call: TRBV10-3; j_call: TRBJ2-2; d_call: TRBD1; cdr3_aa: CAIRTGTERNTGELFF; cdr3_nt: TGTGCCATCAGGACCGGGACAGAGAGAAACACCGGGGAGCTGTTTTTT
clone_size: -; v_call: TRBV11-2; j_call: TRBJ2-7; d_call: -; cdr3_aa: CASSPAETNTYEQYF; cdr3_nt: TGTGCCAGCAGCCCAGCCGAGACTAACACCTACGAGCAGTACTTC
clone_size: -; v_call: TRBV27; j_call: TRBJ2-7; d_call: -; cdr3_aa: CASSPREGAGYEQYF; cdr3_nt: TGTGCCAGCAGTCCCAGGGAAGGGGCCGGCTACGAGCAGTACTTC
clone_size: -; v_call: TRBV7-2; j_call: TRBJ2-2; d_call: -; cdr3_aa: CASSSYPLTGELFF; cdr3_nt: TGTGCCAGCAGCTCCTATCCGCTCACCGGGGAGCTGTTTTTT
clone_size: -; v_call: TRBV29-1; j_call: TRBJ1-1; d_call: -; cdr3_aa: CSVGQGWTEAFF; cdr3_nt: TGCAGCGTTGGGCAGGGTTGGACTGAAGCTTTCTTT
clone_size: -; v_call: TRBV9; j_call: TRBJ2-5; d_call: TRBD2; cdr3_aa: CASSLRGGNQETQYF; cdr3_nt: TGTGCCAGCAGCCTCCGCGGGGGGAACCAAGAGACCCAGTACTTC
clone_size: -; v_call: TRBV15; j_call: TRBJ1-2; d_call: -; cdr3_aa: CATSRVSGEANYGYTF; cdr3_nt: TGTGCCACCAGCAGAGTGAGTGGCGAGGCTAACTATGGCTACACCTTC
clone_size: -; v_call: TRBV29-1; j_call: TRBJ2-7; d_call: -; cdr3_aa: CSVGFRDEQYF; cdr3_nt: TGCAGCGTTGGGTTCAGGGACGAGCAGTACTTC
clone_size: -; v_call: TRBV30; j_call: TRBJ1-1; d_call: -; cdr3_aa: CAWTRGVGQNTEAFF; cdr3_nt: TGTGCCTGGACCCGGGGGGTAGGGCAGAACACTGAAGCTTTCTTT
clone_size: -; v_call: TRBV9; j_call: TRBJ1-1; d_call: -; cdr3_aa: CASSQGFSDTEAFF; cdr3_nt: TGTGCCAGCAGCCAGGGCTTTTCGGATACTGAAGCTTTCTTT
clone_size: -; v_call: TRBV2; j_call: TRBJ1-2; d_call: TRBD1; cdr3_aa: CASRTGNPYGYTF; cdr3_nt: TGTGCCAGCCGGACAGGGAATCCCTATGGCTACACCTTC
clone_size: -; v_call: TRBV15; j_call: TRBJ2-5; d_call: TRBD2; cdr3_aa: CATSRNRSLAGEEETQYF; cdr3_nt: TGTGCCACCAGCAGGAATCGATCTTTAGCGGGAGAGGAGGAGACCCAGTACTTC
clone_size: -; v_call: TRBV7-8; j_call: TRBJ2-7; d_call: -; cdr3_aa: CASSSHRPGVTYEQYF; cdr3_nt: TGTGCCAGCAGCTCCCACCGCCCGGGAGTCACTTACGAGCAGTACTTC
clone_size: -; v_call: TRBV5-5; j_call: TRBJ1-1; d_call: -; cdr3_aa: CASSLGQMNTEAFF; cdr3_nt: TGTGCCAGCAGCTTGGGGCAGATGAACACTGAAGCTTTCTTT
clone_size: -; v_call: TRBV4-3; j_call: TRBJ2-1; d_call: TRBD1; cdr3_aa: CASSPVSPGTVNEQFF; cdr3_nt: TGCGCCAGCAGCCCAGTCTCCCCCGGGACAGTCAATGAGCAGTTCTTC
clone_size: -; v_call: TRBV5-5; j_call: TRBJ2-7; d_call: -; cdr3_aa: CASSHRGYKGSEQYF; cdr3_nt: TGTGCCAGCAGTCATCGGGGTTATAAAGGGTCCGAGCAGTACTTC
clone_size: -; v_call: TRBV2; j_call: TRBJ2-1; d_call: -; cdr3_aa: CASSVWLPHEQFF; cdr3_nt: TGTGCCAGCAGTGTATGGCTCCCCCATGAGCAGTTCTTC
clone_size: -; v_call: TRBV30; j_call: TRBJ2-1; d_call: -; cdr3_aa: CAWSLHPEDEQFF; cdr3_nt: TGTGCCTGGAGTCTCCACCCCGAGGATGAGCAGTTCTTC